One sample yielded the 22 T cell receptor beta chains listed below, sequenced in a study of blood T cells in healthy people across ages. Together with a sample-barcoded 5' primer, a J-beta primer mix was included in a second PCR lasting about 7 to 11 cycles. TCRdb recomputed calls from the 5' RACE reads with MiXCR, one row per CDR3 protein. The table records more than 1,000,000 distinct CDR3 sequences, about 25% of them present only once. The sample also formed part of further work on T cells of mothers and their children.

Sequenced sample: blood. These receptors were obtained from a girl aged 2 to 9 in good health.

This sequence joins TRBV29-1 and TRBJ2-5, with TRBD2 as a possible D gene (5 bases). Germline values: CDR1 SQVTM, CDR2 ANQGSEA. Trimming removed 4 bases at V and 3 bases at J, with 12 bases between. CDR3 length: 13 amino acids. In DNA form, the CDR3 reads TGCAGCGTTGGAGGACTGATAAAAGAGACCCAGTACTTC. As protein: CSVGGLIKETQYF. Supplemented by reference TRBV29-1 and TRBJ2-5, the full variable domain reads SAVISQKPSRDICQRGTSLTIQCQVDSQVTMMFWYRQQPGQSLTLIATANQGSEATYESGFVIDKFPISRPNLTFSTLTVSNMSPEDSSIYLCSVGGLIKETQYFGPGTRLLVL.

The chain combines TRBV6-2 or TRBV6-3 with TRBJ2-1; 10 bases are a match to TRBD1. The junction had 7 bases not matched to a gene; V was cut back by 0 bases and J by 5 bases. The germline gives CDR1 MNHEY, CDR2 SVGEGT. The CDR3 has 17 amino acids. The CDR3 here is CASSYSPGTGVHNEQFF. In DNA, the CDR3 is TGTGCCAGCAGTTACTCCCCCGGGACAGGGGTTCACAATGAGCAGTTCTTC.

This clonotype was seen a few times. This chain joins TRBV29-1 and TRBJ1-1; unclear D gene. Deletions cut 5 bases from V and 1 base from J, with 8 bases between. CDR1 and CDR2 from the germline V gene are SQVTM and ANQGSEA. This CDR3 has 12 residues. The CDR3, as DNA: TGCAGCGTTATGGACGGGAACACTGAAGCTTTCTTT. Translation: CSVMDGNTEAFF.

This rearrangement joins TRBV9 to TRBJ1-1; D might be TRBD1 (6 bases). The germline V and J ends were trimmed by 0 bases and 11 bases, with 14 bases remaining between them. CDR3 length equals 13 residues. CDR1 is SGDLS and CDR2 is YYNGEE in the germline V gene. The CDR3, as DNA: TGTGCCAGCAGCGTAGATGCAGGGACATCGGCTTTCTTT. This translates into CASSVDAGTSAFF.

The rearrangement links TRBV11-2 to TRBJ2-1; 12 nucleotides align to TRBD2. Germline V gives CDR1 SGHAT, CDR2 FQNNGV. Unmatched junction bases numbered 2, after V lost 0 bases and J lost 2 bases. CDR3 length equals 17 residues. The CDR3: CASSLDLAGGPYNEQFF. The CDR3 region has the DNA TGTGCCAGCAGCTTAGACCTAGCGGGAGGGCCCTACAATGAGCAGTTCTTC.

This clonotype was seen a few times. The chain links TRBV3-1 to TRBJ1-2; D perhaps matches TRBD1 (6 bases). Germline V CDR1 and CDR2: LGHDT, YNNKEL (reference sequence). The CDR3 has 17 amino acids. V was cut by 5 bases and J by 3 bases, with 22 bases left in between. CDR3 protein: CASSTIPLRGLDYGYTF. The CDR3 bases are TGTGCCAGCAGCACTATACCCCTGAGGGGGTTAGACTATGGCTACACCTTC.

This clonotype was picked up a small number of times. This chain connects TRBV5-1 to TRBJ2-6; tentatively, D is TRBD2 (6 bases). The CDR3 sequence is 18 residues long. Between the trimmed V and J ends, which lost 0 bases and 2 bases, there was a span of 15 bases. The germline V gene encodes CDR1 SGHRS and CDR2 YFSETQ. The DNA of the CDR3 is TGCGCCAGCAGCTTGGATCCGGGGGATATGGCTGGGGCCAACGTCCTGACTTTC. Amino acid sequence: CASSLDPGDMAGANVLTF.

The CDR3 spells CASSPTSGGEDGANVLTF. CDR3 DNA: TGTGCCAGCTCACCGACTAGCGGGGGAGAGGATGGGGCCAACGTCCTGACTTTC. The gene calls are TRBV18 and TRBJ2-6; 12 positions agree with TRBD2. Looked up from germline, CDR1 is KGHSH and CDR2 is LQKENI. This CDR3 region has 18 residues. J lost 3 bases, V lost 3 bases, and 6 bases had no gene match.

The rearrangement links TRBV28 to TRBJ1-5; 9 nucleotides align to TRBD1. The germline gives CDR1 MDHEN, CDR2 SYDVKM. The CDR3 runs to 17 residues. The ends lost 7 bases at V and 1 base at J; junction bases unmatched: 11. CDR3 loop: CASTRPTGTGSNQPQHF. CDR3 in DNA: TGTGCCAGCACCCGACCCACCGGGACAGGGAGCAATCAGCCCCAGCATTTT.

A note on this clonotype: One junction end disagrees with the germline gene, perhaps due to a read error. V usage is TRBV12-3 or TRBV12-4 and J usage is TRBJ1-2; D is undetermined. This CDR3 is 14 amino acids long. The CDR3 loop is CAGSLEGFYEGYTF. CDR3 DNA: TGTGCCGGCAGTTTAGAGGGTTTTTACGAGGGCTACACCTTC.

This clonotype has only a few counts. The CDR3 DNA is TGTGCCAGCAGTCAGTCCGTTCGGGAAAGGAACATTCAGTACTTC. It is translated as CASSQSVRERNIQYF. The chain joins TRBV28 to TRBJ2-4; maybe TRBD2 (5 bases). Trimming removed 5 bases at V and 7 bases at J, with 18 bases between. The V gene's germline CDR1 is MDHEN and CDR2 SYDVKM. There are 15 residues in the CDR3.

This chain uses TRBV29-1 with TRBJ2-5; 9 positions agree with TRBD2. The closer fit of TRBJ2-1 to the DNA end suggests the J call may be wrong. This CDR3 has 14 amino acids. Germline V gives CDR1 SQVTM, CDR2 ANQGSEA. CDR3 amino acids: CSVLLAGGLDEQFF. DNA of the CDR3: TGCAGCGTTCTCTTGGCGGGAGGGTTGGATGAGCAGTTCTTC.

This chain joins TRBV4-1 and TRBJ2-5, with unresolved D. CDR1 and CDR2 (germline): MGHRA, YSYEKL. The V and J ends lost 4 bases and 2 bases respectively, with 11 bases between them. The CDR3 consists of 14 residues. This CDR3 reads CASSPLTVQETQYF. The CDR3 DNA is TGCGCCAGCAGCCCTTTGACTGTTCAAGAGACCCAGTACTTC.

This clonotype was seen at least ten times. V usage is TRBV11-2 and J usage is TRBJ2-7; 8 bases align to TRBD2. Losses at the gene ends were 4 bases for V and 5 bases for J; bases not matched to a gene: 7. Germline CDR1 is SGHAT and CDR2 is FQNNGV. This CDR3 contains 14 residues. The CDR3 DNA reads TGTGCCAGCAGCTGGGAGGCGGGGGGCCACGAGCAGTACTTC. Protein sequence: CASSWEAGGHEQYF.

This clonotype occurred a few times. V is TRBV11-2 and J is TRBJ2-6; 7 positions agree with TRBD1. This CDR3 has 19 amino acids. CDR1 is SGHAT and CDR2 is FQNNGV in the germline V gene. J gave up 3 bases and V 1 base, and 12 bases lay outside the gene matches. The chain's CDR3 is CASSLAPLRGRIGANVLTF. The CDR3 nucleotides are TGTGCCAGCAGCTTAGCCCCCCTAAGGGGGCGCATTGGGGCCAACGTCCTGACTTTC.

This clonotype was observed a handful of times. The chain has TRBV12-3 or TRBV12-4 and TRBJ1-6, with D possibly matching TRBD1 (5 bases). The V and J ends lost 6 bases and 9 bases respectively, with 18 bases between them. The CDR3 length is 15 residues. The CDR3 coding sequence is TGTGCCAGCAGGGGGGATGGGGTTGTGGGTTCACCCCTCCACTTT. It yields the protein CASRGDGVVGSPLHF.

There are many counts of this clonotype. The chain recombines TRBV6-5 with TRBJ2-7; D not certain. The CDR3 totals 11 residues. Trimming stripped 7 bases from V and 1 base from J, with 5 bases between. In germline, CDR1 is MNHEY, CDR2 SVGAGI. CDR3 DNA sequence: TGTGCCAGCAAGGATTCCTACGAGCAGTACTTC. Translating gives CASKDSYEQYF.

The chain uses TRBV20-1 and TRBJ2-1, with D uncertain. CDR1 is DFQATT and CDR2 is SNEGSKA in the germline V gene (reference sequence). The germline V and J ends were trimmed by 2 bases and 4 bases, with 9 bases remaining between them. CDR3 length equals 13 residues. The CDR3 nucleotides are TGCAGTGCTAGAACCCCCAGGTACAATGAGCAGTTCTTC. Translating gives CSARTPRYNEQFF.

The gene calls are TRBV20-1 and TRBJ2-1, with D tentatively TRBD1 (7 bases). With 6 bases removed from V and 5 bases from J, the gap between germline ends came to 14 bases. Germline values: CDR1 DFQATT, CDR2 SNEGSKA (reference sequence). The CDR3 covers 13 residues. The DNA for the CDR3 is TGCAGTGCGCGGGACAGCCTCAACAATGAGCAGTTCTTC. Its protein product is CSARDSLNNEQFF.

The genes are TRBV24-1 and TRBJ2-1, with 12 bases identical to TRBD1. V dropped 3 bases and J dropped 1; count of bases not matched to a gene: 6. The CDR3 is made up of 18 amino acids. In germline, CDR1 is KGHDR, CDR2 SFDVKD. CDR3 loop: CATSDPGQGAGSYNEQFF. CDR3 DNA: TGTGCCACCAGTGATCCGGGACAGGGGGCCGGGTCCTACAATGAGCAGTTCTTC.

CDR3 loop: CSASLQGMGTEAFF. Here the CDR3 DNA reads TGCAGTGCTAGTCTACAGGGAATGGGCACTGAAGCTTTCTTT. This sequence joins TRBV20-1 and TRBJ1-1; TRBD1 might be the D (6 bases). Trimming removed 3 bases from V and 4 bases from J, with 15 bases in between. There are 14 residues in the CDR3. Germline-derived CDR1 and CDR2 are DFQATT and SNEGSKA (reference sequence).

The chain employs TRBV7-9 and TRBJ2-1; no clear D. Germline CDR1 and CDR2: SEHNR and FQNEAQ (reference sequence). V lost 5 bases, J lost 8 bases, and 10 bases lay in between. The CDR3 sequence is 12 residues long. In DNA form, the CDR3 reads TGTGCCAGCAGCGACGGCCGTTATGAGCAGTTCTTC. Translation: CASSDGRYEQFF.